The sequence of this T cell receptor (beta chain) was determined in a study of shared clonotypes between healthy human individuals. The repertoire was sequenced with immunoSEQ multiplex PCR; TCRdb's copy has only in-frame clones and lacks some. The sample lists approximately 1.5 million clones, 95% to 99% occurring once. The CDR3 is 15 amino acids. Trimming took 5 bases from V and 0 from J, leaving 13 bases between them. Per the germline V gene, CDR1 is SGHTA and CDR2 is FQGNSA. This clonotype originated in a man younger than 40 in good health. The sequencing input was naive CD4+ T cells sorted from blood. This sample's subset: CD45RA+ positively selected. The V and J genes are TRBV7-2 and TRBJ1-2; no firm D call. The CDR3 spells CASSATASANYGYTF. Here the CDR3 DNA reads TGTGCCAGCAGCGCAACTGCGTCTGCTAACTATGGCTACACCTTC.